What follows are 32 T cell receptor beta chains derived from one specimen sequenced in a study of early T cells in non-severe SARS-CoV-2 infection (dated by TCRdb to the early 2020s). Library method: 5' RACE. Sequencing relied on a NextSeq 500. Starting from the raw public reads, TCRdb applied fastp trimming at Q25, assembled clones with MiXCR and retained in-frame beta chains. Each entry merges the rows of one CDR3 protein and shows their most common DNA and genes. The sample table holds approximately 65,000 distinct CDR3 sequences, of which 12% were seen once. The ten largest clones take up about 1.6% of the sample. Input material: whole blood. Source of these receptors: an adult who was a healthcare worker with PCR-confirmed SARS-CoV-2 infection or an uninfected control (not recorded which).

This clonotype was recorded a few times. The chain couples TRBV4-2 to TRBJ2-5, with D perhaps matching TRBD2 (5 bases). The CDR3 loop spans 14 amino acids. Per germline, CDR1 LGHNA and CDR2 YNFKEQ. V dropped 4 bases and J dropped 2 bases, with 11 bases sitting between them. The CDR3 region is CASSLGSGQETQYF. CDR3 coding DNA: TGTGCCAGCAGCCTTGGGAGCGGTCAAGAGACCCAGTACTTC.

This clonotype was seen more than once but under ten times. The chain has TRBV20-1 and TRBJ2-3; weak D call: TRBD2 (6 bases). The germline CDR1 and CDR2 sequences are DFQATT and SNEGSKA (reference sequence). V lost 5 bases to trimming and J lost 5 bases, with 8 bases between them. The CDR3 has 11 residues. The CDR3 protein is CSAPGVDTQYF. The CDR3 DNA reads as TGCAGTGCTCCGGGGGTAGATACGCAGTATTTT.

This clonotype was found many times. This chain connects TRBV11-2 to TRBJ2-3; 12 bases map to TRBD2. In germline, CDR1 is SGHAT, CDR2 FQNNGV. CDR3 length: 18 amino acids. The junction had 9 bases not matched to a gene; V was cut back by 0 bases and J by 5 bases. This chain's CDR3 is CASSLDRGLAGRGDTQYF. In DNA, the CDR3 is TGTGCCAGCAGCTTAGACCGGGGACTAGCGGGCAGGGGAGATACGCAGTATTTT.

Ten or more counts support this clonotype. The chain couples TRBV6-2 or TRBV6-3 to TRBJ1-2, with TRBD1 matching 7 bases. Looked up from germline, CDR1 is MNHEY and CDR2 is SVGEGT. The CDR3 sequence is 16 residues long. With V trimmed by 7 bases and J by 4 bases, 15 bases remained unmatched. The CDR3: CASTTDVPTGIYGYTF. CDR3 DNA sequence: TGTGCCAGCACGACGGATGTACCGACAGGGATCTATGGCTACACCTTC.

About this clonotype itself: It may be a read error: a sequence one base away is much more abundant. V and J are TRBV21-1 and TRBJ2-7; the table's D call, TRBD1, was not checked against the DNA. TRBV21-1 is a pseudogene segment. The CDR3 consists of 15 residues. CDR3 DNA sequence: TGTGCCAGCAACAAATTGACAGAAACCTACTACGAGCAGTACTTC. Translating it yields CASNKLTETYYEQYF.

This chain connects TRBV29-1 to TRBJ1-1; D gene uncertain. Germline assignment: CDR1 SQVTM and CDR2 ANQGSEA. The CDR3 is 14 amino acids. The germline V and J ends were trimmed by 6 bases and 6 bases, with 20 bases remaining between them. CDR3 loop: CSVAWATTLPEAFF. The CDR3 coding sequence is TGCAGCGTAGCCTGGGCTACTACACTACCTGAAGCTTTCTTT.

This clonotype has only a few counts. The V and J genes are TRBV18 and TRBJ2-1; 10 bases map to TRBD2. CDR1 is KGHSH and CDR2 is LQKENI in the germline V gene. Unmatched junction bases numbered 6, after V lost 5 bases and J lost 2 bases. This CDR3 spans 16 amino acids. CDR3 sequence (DNA): TGTGCCAGCTCAGCTCCGAGCGGGGGGGCCTACAATGAGCAGTTCTTC. This encodes CASSAPSGGAYNEQFF.

The sample holds a few counts of this clonotype. This chain uses TRBV7-2 with TRBJ2-7; TRBD1 agrees at 8 bases. Germline V lookup: CDR1 SGHTA, CDR2 FQGNSA. Trimming took 1 base from V and 2 from J; bases not matched to a gene: 16. This CDR3 has 19 residues. CDR3: CASSLGRGLGDRNPYEQYF. The CDR3 DNA sequence: TGTGCCAGCAGCTTAGGGCGTGGCCTAGGGGACAGGAACCCCTACGAGCAGTACTTC.

This clonotype was recorded a few times. Here the CDR3 reads CASCPSYGGRTEAFF. Here the CDR3 DNA reads TGTGCCAGCTGTCCCTCCTATGGGGGTAGGACTGAAGCTTTCTTT. The chain links TRBV3-1 to TRBJ1-1; D possibly corresponds to TRBD1 (5 bases). Between the trimmed V and J ends, which lost 8 bases and 5 bases, there was a span of 21 bases. This CDR3 contains 15 residues. CDR1 and CDR2 from the germline V gene are LGHDT and YNNKEL (reference sequence).

This clonotype has just a few counts. The chain has TRBV10-3 and TRBJ1-1; possibly TRBD1 for D (6 bases). Trimming removed 6 bases from V and 6 bases from J, with 20 bases in between. From germline, CDR1 is ENHRY and CDR2 SYGVKD. The CDR3 is 15 residues long. The CDR3 sequence is CAISAEGVLNSEAFF. CDR3 nucleotide sequence: TGTGCCATCAGCGCGGAGGGGGTCCTGAATTCTGAAGCTTTCTTT.

This clonotype appeared many times. This chain links TRBV27 with TRBJ2-7; TRBD1 matches at 8 bases. CDR3 size: 15 residues. After removal of 4 bases from V and 2 bases from J, the junction contained 7 bases not matched to a gene. From germline, CDR1 is MNHEY and CDR2 SMNVEV (reference sequence). Here the CDR3 reads CASSSPQGAAYEQYF. CDR3 sequence (DNA): TGTGCCAGCAGTTCCCCTCAGGGGGCTGCCTACGAGCAGTACTTC.

The chain employs TRBV7-3 and TRBJ1-1; 10 nucleotides agree with TRBD1. The V and J ends lost 5 bases and 4 bases, in that order; junction bases with no gene match: 4. The CDR3 has 14 amino acids. Germline V CDR1 and CDR2: SGHTA, FQGTGA. The CDR3 is CASSQTGGITEAFF. Here the CDR3 DNA reads TGTGCCAGCAGCCAGACAGGGGGCATCACTGAAGCTTTCTTT.

This chain joins TRBV7-2 and TRBJ1-1, with D hard to call. This CDR3 is 16 amino acids long. Deletions cut 1 base from V and 0 bases from J, with 12 bases between. Looked up from germline, CDR1 is SGHTA and CDR2 is FQGNSA. CDR3 DNA sequence: TGTGCCAGCAGCTTAGTGGGCACCCAGATGAACACTGAAGCTTTCTTT. Translated, it gives CASSLVGTQMNTEAFF.

This clonotype was seen at least ten times. This chain links TRBV7-9 with TRBJ2-3; D could derive from TRBD1 or TRBD2 (6 bases each). The length of the CDR3 is 11 residues. The germline V gene has CDR1 SEHNR and CDR2 FQNEAQ (reference sequence). The V end lost 11 bases, the J end lost 5 bases, and 11 bases lay between the germline ends. This chain's CDR3 is CAGGPEDTQYF. Here the CDR3 DNA reads TGTGCCGGGGGGCCGGAAGATACGCAGTATTTT.

This chain joins TRBV3-1 and TRBJ2-7, with D unresolved. The CDR3 is 15 residues long. Germline V gene data show CDR1 as LGHDT and CDR2 as YNNKEL (reference sequence). Trimming took off 1 base at V and 2 bases at J, with 12 bases between the two ends. CDR3 in amino acids: CASSQGHGPTYEQYF. Written as DNA, the CDR3 is TGTGCCAGCAGCCAAGGGCATGGACCTACCTACGAGCAGTACTTC.

A remark on this clonotype: Germline is not matched at one junction end, which may reflect a read error. The chain recombines TRBV7-9 with TRBJ2-1; D is ambiguous. The CDR3 is 11 amino acids. Germline CDR1 reads SEHNR; CDR2 reads FQNEAQ (reference sequence). CDR3 sequence: CVSTEYNEQFF. Written as DNA, the CDR3 is TGTGTCAGCACCGAATACAATGAGCAGTTCTTC.

This clonotype showed up many times. The V gene is TRBV11-2, the J gene TRBJ2-5, with D perhaps TRBD1 (7 bases). CDR3 length equals 15 residues. Germline V gives CDR1 SGHAT, CDR2 FQNNGV. Trimming took off 4 bases at V and 3 bases at J, with 15 bases between the two ends. DNA for the CDR3: TGTGCCAGCAGCTCTTTTGGAGGGGGCAAAGAGACCCAGTACTTC. Translated, it gives CASSSFGGGKETQYF.

The chain combines TRBV29-1 with TRBJ2-3; 11 bases are a match to TRBD1. Germline V gene sequence: CDR1 SQVTM, CDR2 ANQGSEA. This CDR3 spans 15 amino acids. V trimming: 3 bases; J trimming: 3 bases; junction bases outside the gene matches: 5. The CDR3 nucleotides read TGCAGCGTTGACGCCGGGACAGGGGGAACAGATACGCAGTATTTT. Protein sequence: CSVDAGTGGTDTQYF.

The rearrangement links TRBV6-2 or TRBV6-3 to TRBJ2-7; 8 bases match TRBD1. Per the germline V gene, CDR1 is MNHEY and CDR2 is SVGEGT. Trimming removed 2 bases from V and 6 bases from J; junction bases left unmatched: 6. The CDR3 has 14 residues. In DNA form, the CDR3 reads TGTGCCAGCAGTTACCCGGGACAGGTCGGCGAGCAGTACTTC. Its translation: CASSYPGQVGEQYF.

This clonotype was seen a few times. The rearrangement joins TRBV3-1 to TRBJ1-1; a possible D gene is TRBD1 (6 bases). The CDR3 consists of 16 residues. V lost 0 bases and J lost 6, with 17 bases in between. CDR1 and CDR2 (germline): LGHDT, YNNKEL (reference sequence). The CDR3 here is CASSQDLGQRGPEAFF. The CDR3 bases are TGTGCCAGCAGCCAAGATCTGGGACAAAGGGGTCCTGAAGCTTTCTTT.

This clonotype has a handful of counts. DNA for the CDR3: TGCAGCGTTGAAGGGCTAGCGGACAATGAGCAGTTCTTC. Its translation: CSVEGLADNEQFF. The V call is TRBV29-1, the J call TRBJ2-1; 7 bases map to TRBD2. Germline CDR1 is SQVTM and CDR2 is ANQGSEA. V gave up 1 base and J gave up 5 bases; unmatched junction bases: 2. The CDR3 runs to 13 residues.

The J gene is TRBJ2-1, the V gene TRBV27, with D possibly TRBD1 on 6 matching bases. Germline CDR1 MNHEY, CDR2 SMNVEV (reference sequence). This CDR3 contains 17 residues. The V end lost 1 base, the J end lost 5 bases, and 18 bases lay between the germline ends. The CDR3 nucleotides are TGTGCCAGCAGTTTATTCTTGACCCCGGGACACGACAATGAGCAGTTCTTC. As protein: CASSLFLTPGHDNEQFF.

J is TRBJ1-5 and V is TRBV6-2 or TRBV6-3, with a tentative D call TRBD1 (6 bases). CDR1 and CDR2 from the germline V gene are MNHEY and SVGEGT. The CDR3 loop spans 15 amino acids. Trimming removed 6 bases from V and 2 bases from J, with 14 bases in between. For the CDR3, the DNA is TGTGCCAGCAGCCTACCCGGGGGGCGCAATCAGCCCCAGCATTTT. The encoded protein is CASSLPGGRNQPQHF.

This clonotype appeared many times. The chain uses TRBV19 and TRBJ2-7, with unresolved D. Germline lookup yields CDR1 LNHDA and CDR2 SQIVND (reference sequence). With 5 bases removed from V and 7 bases from J, the gap between germline ends came to 9 bases. The CDR3 has 11 residues. The CDR3 region is CASSSAWEQYF. The CDR3 nucleotides are TGTGCCAGTAGTTCCGCGTGGGAGCAGTACTTC.

Concerning this clonotype itself: A single base separates this from a much larger clone, so it may be a read error. The chain couples TRBV7-2 to TRBJ2-3, with D hard to call. CDR1 is SGHTA and CDR2 is FQGNSA in the germline V gene. The CDR3 covers 12 residues. V was cut by 8 bases and J by 2 bases, with 8 bases left in between. The CDR3 coding sequence is TGTGCCAGCGGGTACTACACAGATACGCAGTATTTT. Translating it yields CASGYYTDTQYF.

This clonotype was observed at least ten times. The J gene is TRBJ2-5, the V gene TRBV29-1; D tentatively fits TRBD1 or TRBD2 (5 bases each). Looked up from germline, CDR1 is SQVTM and CDR2 is ANQGSEA. V dropped 3 bases and J dropped 5 bases, with 10 bases sitting between them. This CDR3 has 12 residues. CDR3 nucleotide sequence: TGCAGCGTTGATGGGGGTCAGGAGACCCAGTACTTC. Encoded protein: CSVDGGQETQYF.

The chain employs TRBV4-3 and TRBJ1-1, with 8 bases aligning to TRBD1. CDR1 is LGHNA and CDR2 is YSLEER in the germline V gene. The length of the CDR3 is 18 residues. V was clipped by 0 bases and J by 3 bases; unmatched bases: 12. The CDR3 loop is CASSQDRGRGVRDTEAFF. The CDR3 DNA sequence: TGCGCCAGCAGCCAAGACAGGGGGCGGGGGGTGAGGGACACTGAAGCTTTCTTT.

The rearrangement joins TRBV7-6 to TRBJ2-5; D unresolved. CDR3 size: 18 residues. V lost 1 base and J 1 base, leaving 19 bases between the germline ends. Germline-derived CDR1 and CDR2 are SGHVS and FNYEAQ. Here the CDR3 DNA reads TGTGCCAGCAGCTTAGGTGTCGGTGTCCGGGCCTCCCAAGAGACCCAGTACTTC. As protein: CASSLGVGVRASQETQYF.

This clonotype has at least ten counts. CDR3 amino acids: CSVEGYRGYGYTF. The CDR3 DNA is TGCAGCGTTGAAGGGTACAGGGGTTATGGCTACACCTTC. This chain connects TRBV29-1 to TRBJ1-2, with TRBD1 matching over 7 bases. Trimming took 1 base from V and 5 from J; bases not matched to a gene: 4. This CDR3 spans 13 amino acids. The germline V gene encodes CDR1 SQVTM and CDR2 ANQGSEA.

This clonotype has only a few counts. This chain's CDR3 is CASSSSPGTGNTEAFF. In DNA, the CDR3 is TGTGCCAGCAGTTCCAGTCCCGGGACGGGAAACACTGAAGCTTTCTTT. This chain joins TRBV6-5 and TRBJ1-1, with TRBD1 as a possible D gene (5 bases). Germline V gives CDR1 MNHEY, CDR2 SVGAGI. Trimming cost V 4 bases and J 2 bases, with 17 bases left between them. The CDR3 spans 16 residues.

A few counts support this clonotype. The J gene is TRBJ2-1, the V gene TRBV10-3; a weak D match, TRBD2 (6 bases). CDR3 length equals 13 residues. Between the trimmed V and J ends, which lost 11 bases and 4 bases, there was a span of 15 bases. Germline CDR1 and CDR2: ENHRY and SYGVKD. For the CDR3, the DNA is TGTGCCGTTGCCGAAGGAGGGTACAATGAGCAGTTCTTC. It is translated as CAVAEGGYNEQFF.

The rearrangement joins TRBV28 to TRBJ2-7, with D possibly called TRBD1 or TRBD2 (5 bases each). CDR1 is MDHEN, CDR2 SYDVKM, per germline. The CDR3 runs 15 residues. V was clipped by 5 bases and J by 2 bases, with 16 bases between them. CDR3 in DNA: TGTGCCAGCAGTCCGGGACCTCCAAAGACCTACGAGCAGTACTTC. Its translation is CASSPGPPKTYEQYF.